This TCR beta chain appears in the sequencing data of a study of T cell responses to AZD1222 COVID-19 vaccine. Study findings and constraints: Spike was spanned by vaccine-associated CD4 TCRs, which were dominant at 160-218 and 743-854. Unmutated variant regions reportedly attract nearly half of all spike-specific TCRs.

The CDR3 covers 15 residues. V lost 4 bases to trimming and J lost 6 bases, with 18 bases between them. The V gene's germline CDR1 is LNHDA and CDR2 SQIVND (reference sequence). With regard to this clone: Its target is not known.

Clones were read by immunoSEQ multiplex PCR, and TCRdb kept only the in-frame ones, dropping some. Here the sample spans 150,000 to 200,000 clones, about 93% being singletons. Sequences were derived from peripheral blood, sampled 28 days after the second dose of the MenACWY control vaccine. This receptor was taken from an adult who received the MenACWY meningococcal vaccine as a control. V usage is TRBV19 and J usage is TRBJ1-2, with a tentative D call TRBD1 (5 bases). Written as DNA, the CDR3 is TGTGCCAGTAGTACCCACGGGGCCCAAGGGGATGGCTACACCTTC. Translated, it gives CASSTHGAQGDGYTF.